This is a list of T cell receptor beta chains from one sample in a study of post-analysis software for immune sequencing data. TCRdb re-analysed the PCR reads in MiXCR, keeping a single row per CDR3 protein. The table shows fewer than 850,000 distinct CDR3 sequences, with 30% occurring only once. The sample comprised blood. The receptor set was obtained from a girl between 10 and 17 years old with multiple sclerosis. CDR3s include the opening cysteine and the closing phenylalanine or tryptophan. Fields, in order: clone size, V gene, J gene, D gene, CDR3 DNA, CDR3 protein. The D gene is left open where the match is weak. For some rows the clone size is stated as once, few or many, or as a class when expanded; others skip it.

>few|TRBV29-1|TRBJ2-7|.
TGCAGCATTGGTCTTGTCAGGGTGAGCTCCTACGAGCAGTACTTC
CSIGLVRVSSYEQYF
>.|TRBV29-1|TRBJ2-7|.
TGCAGCGTTGGTGGCACGATGACAGGATACGAGCAGTACTTC
CSVGGTMTGYEQYF
>.|TRBV3-1|TRBJ2-3|TRBD2
TGTGCCAGCAGCCAAGATTTGCTAGCGGAGAGCACAGATACGCAGTATTTT
CASSQDLLAESTDTQYF
>.|TRBV27|TRBJ2-5|TRBD2
TGTGCCAGCAGTCCAAGGGTGCGGGAGGGCAAGCTTTTAGAGACCCAGTACTTC
CASSPRVREGKLLETQYF
>.|TRBV20-1|TRBJ2-1|TRBD2
TGCAGTGCTAGAGATAACAGCGGGAGCTACAATGAGCAGTTCTTC
CSARDNSGSYNEQFF
>.|TRBV20-1|TRBJ2-1|.
TGCAGTTCTAGAGATTGGCGACTGCTGAGCCATGAGCAGTTCTTC
CSSRDWRLLSHEQFF
>.|TRBV2|TRBJ2-3|.
TGTGCCAGCATCACCGGGACTTCGCAGTATTTT
CASITGTSQYF
>few|TRBV6-6|TRBJ2-1|.
TGTGCCAGCACGGGAACAGGGAGCTACAATGAGCAGTTCTTC
CASTGTGSYNEQFF
>.|TRBV10-3|TRBJ1-1|TRBD1
TGTGCCACCCACGACGGGGACAGGAACACCGAAGCTTTCTTT
CATHDGDRNTEAFF
>.|TRBV28|TRBJ2-3|.
TGTGCCAGCACCGGAGGGACCCGGCTAGGTACGCAGTATTTT
CASTGGTRLGTQYF
>few|TRBV7-9|TRBJ1-5|.
TGTGCCAGCAGCTTAGACGGGGTTCAGCCCCAGCATTTT
CASSLDGVQPQHF
>few|TRBV7-6|TRBJ2-3|.
TGTGCCAGCAGCTCCCTTGTGAGGGGGACGCAGTATTTT
CASSSLVRGTQYF
>few|TRBV28|TRBJ1-4|TRBD1
TGTGCCAGCAGTTCGGGACAGGAGATTAATGAAAAACTGTTTTTT
CASSSGQEINEKLFF
>.|TRBV20-1|TRBJ2-5|.
TGCAGTGCTAGAGTGGAGCAAGAGACCCAGTACTTC
CSARVEQETQYF
>few|TRBV12-5|TRBJ2-3|.
TGTGCTGGTGGTTTGGCAGTCGGCGTTAGCACAGATACGCAGTATTTT
CAGGLAVGVSTDTQYF
>.|TRBV4-3|TRBJ1-6|.
TGCGCCAGCAGCCAAGTCGGAGCGGCACCCCTCCACTTT
CASSQVGAAPLHF
>few|TRBV20-1|TRBJ2-5|TRBD1
TGCAGTGCTAGAGCCCCGGGACAGGGTCGTGCCCAGTACTTC
CSARAPGQGRAQYF
>.|TRBV10-3|TRBJ2-2|.
TGTGCCATCGGGCGGGGCAACACCGGGGAGCTGTTTTTT
CAIGRGNTGELFF
>.|TRBV20-1|TRBJ1-5|.
TGCAGTGCTAGAGATCGCATAGGGCGGACCGGTCCCCAGCATTTT
CSARDRIGRTGPQHF
>few|TRBV12-3/TRBV12-4|TRBJ2-1|.
TGTGCCAGCACCTGGGACGGATCGTTCAGCTCCTACAATGAGCAGTTCTTC
CASTWDGSFSSYNEQFF
>.|TRBV6-5|TRBJ1-1|.
TGTGCCAGCAGTTACTCGTCGCTGAACACTGAAGCTTTCTTT
CASSYSSLNTEAFF
>.|TRBV7-9|TRBJ2-5|TRBD2
TGTGCCAGCAGCCCCAGGACTAGCGGCCACCAAGAGACCCAGTACTTC
CASSPRTSGHQETQYF
>.|TRBV3-1|TRBJ1-2|TRBD1
TGTGCCAGCAGCCAAAAGGACAGGGGAGCTGGCTACACCTTC
CASSQKDRGAGYTF
>.|TRBV5-1|TRBJ2-4|.
TGCGCCAGCAGCTTGGATACCCAGGGGGGTCTTTTGAACATTCAGTACTTC
CASSLDTQGGLLNIQYF
>.|TRBV7-9|TRBJ2-7|.
TGTGCCAGCAGCCCCCCAGCCGACGTCTGCGAGCAGTACTTC
CASSPPADVCEQYF
>.|TRBV20-1|TRBJ2-5|TRBD2
TGCAGTGCTAGAGGCGAGGGGAAAGGACTAGCGGAGCAGTACTTC
CSARGEGKGLAEQYF
>.|TRBV20-1|TRBJ2-7|TRBD2
TGCAGTGCTACTAGCGGGAGTTTGGGCGAGCAGTACTTC
CSATSGSLGEQYF
>few|TRBV6-5|TRBJ2-1|TRBD1
TGTGCCAGCATGACAGGGGGCGGGGACAATGAGCAGTTCTTC
CASMTGGGDNEQFF
>.|TRBV20-1|TRBJ2-5|.
TGCAGTGCTAGTTACGGGGGCCCCCGGGAGACCCAGTACTTC
CSASYGGPRETQYF
>few|TRBV3-1|TRBJ2-5|TRBD1
TGTGCCAGCAGCCAATCCCGGGACAGGGTCCTTTGGGCACAAGAGACCCAGTACTTC
CASSQSRDRVLWAQETQYF
>.|TRBV20-1|TRBJ2-3|.
TGCAGTGCTAGAGATTCCCCTAGCGCCTTCTCGGATACGCAGTATTTT
CSARDSPSAFSDTQYF
>many|TRBV12-3/TRBV12-4|TRBJ2-7|TRBD1
TGTGCCAGCAGTACACAGGGGCCGGGACGTTCCTACGAGCAGTACTTC
CASSTQGPGRSYEQYF
>.|TRBV20-1|TRBJ2-3|.
TGCAGTGCTAGAAACAGCTACACAGATACGCAGTATTTT
CSARNSYTDTQYF
>few|TRBV7-9|TRBJ1-2|.
TGTGCCAGCGGGGTAGACAGAAACTATGGCTACACCTTC
CASGVDRNYGYTF
>.|TRBV12-3/TRBV12-4|TRBJ1-5|.
TGTGCCAGCAGTTTGAGGCAGGTCGACTATAGCAATCAGCCCCAGCATTTT
CASSLRQVDYSNQPQHF
>few|TRBV7-9|TRBJ2-1|.
TGTGCCAGCAGCCAGGGCGCTAGCCTCTATGAGCAGTTCTTC
CASSQGASLYEQFF
>.|TRBV20-1|TRBJ2-1|.
TGCAGTGCCCAGGCGGGGCCGACCTACAATGAGCAGTTCTTC
CSAQAGPTYNEQFF
>.|TRBV6-5|TRBJ2-7|.
TGTGCCAGCAGTTACTCTAGCGTTTCCTACGAGCAGTACTTC
CASSYSSVSYEQYF
>few|TRBV20-1|TRBJ1-4|.
TGCAGTGCTAGGTCATTTGGGAATGAAAAACTGTTTTTT
CSARSFGNEKLFF
>.|TRBV7-9|TRBJ2-3|.
TGTGCCAGCAGCTCCCCCGTGGCAGAGGGAGATACGCAGTATTTT
CASSSPVAEGDTQYF
>few|TRBV29-1|TRBJ2-5|.
TGCAGCGTTGAAGACCGAGGGCTGGGATGGAAAGAGGCCCAGTACTTC
CSVEDRGLGWKEAQYF
>few|TRBV6-1|TRBJ1-5|.
TGTGCCAGCAAGTGGGATAAGTATGGCAATCAGCCCCAGCATTTT
CASKWDKYGNQPQHF
>few|TRBV20-1|TRBJ2-7|TRBD1
TGCAGTGCTAGGAGGACAGGGGCCGCCGAGCAGTACTTC
CSARRTGAAEQYF
>few|TRBV24-1|TRBJ1-2|.
TGTGCCACCAGTGAATCTCCAATCAACTATGGCTACACCTTC
CATSESPINYGYTF
>few|TRBV25-1|TRBJ2-5|.
TGTGCCAGCAGTGAATTCGGGTTGGAGACCCAGTACTTC
CASSEFGLETQYF
>few|TRBV7-9|TRBJ2-4|.
TGTGCCAGCAGCCGAGTTGATTTTGGGGCCAAAAACATTCAGTACTTC
CASSRVDFGAKNIQYF
>few|TRBV20-1|TRBJ1-5|.
TGCAGTGCCGGGGACCGGGATCAGCCCCAGCATTTT
CSAGDRDQPQHF
>.|TRBV12-3/TRBV12-4|TRBJ1-6|TRBD1
TGTGCCAGCAGTCTAACAGGGGCAGGGTCACCCCTCCACTTT
CASSLTGAGSPLHF
>.|TRBV12-3/TRBV12-4|TRBJ1-1|.
TGTGCCAGCAGTTTTCAGGGTACGCCTGAAGCTTTCTTT
CASSFQGTPEAFF
>.|TRBV5-1|TRBJ2-3|TRBD2
TGCGCCAGCACGTCCAGCGGGAGTAAGACAGATACGCAGTATTTT
CASTSSGSKTDTQYF
>few|TRBV29-1|TRBJ2-3|.
TGCAGCGTTGAGCGCCTGACCCCAGATACGCAGTATTTT
CSVERLTPDTQYF
>.|TRBV3-1|TRBJ1-6|.
TGTGCCAGCAGCCAAGATCTGGCTAATTCACCCCTCCACTTT
CASSQDLANSPLHF
>.|TRBV7-2|TRBJ2-2|.
TGTGCCAGCAGCCTAGTTCTCCGCGGGGAGCTGTTTTTT
CASSLVLRGELFF
>many|TRBV15|TRBJ1-2|.
TGTGCCACCAGCAGAGTCACGTTGTGGCAGGGAGCGGCCCACTATGGCTACACCTTC
CATSRVTLWQGAAHYGYTF